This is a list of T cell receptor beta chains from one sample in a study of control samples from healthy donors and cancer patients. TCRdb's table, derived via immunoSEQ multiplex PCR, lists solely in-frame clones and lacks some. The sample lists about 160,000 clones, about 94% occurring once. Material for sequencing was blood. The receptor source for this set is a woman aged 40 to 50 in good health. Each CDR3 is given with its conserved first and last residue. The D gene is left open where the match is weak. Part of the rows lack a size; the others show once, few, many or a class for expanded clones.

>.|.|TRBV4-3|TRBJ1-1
TGCGCCAGCAGCCAAGGGGCCGGGGACACAGCTTTCTTT
CASSQGAGDTAFF
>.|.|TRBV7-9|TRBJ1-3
TGTGCCAGCAGCTTAAGGGTTGGGACATCCACCTCTGGAAACACCATATATTTT
CASSLRVGTSTSGNTIYF
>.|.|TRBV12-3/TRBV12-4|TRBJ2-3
TGTGCCAGCAGTTTAATTAGAAATACGCAGTATTTT
CASSLIRNTQYF
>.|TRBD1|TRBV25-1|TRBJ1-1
TGTGCCAGCGAACGATCGGGACAGGGGGCCACTGAAGCTTTCTTT
CASERSGQGATEAFF
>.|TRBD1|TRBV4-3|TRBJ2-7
TGCGCCAGCAGCCAACGGGACAGGGGCTCCTACGAGCAGTACTTC
CASSQRDRGSYEQYF
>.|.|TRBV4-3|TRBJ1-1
TGCGCCAGCAGCCACCTAACAGGGATGAACACTGAAGCTTTCTTT
CASSHLTGMNTEAFF
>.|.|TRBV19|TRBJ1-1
TGTGCCAGTAGTACAAACAGGAACACTGAAGCTTTCTTT
CASSTNRNTEAFF
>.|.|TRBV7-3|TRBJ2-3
TGTGCCAGCAGCGGGGGGAGCACAGATACGCAGTATTTT
CASSGGSTDTQYF
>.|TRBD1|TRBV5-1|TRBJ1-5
TGCGCCAGCAGCTTGGGACAGGGAGATATTGGCAATCAGCCCCAGCATTTT
CASSLGQGDIGNQPQHF
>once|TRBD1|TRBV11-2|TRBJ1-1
TGTGCCAGCAGCCCGGCTACAGGGGGGGGAACTGAAGCTTTCTTT
CASSPATGGGTEAFF
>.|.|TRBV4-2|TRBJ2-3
TGTGCCAGCAGCCAAGGAAATGGGGTCAAGCAGTATTTT
CASSQGNGVKQYF
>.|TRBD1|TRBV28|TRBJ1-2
TGTGCCAGCAGGGGGACAGGGGGAGGCTATGGCTACACCTTC
CASRGTGGGYGYTF
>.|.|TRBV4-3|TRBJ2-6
TGCGCCAGCAGCCAAGATCTCCTAAGCTCTGGGGCCAACGTCCTGACTTTC
CASSQDLLSSGANVLTF
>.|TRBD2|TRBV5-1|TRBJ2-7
TGCGCCAGCAGCTTGGGGGGCGGGGGGCCCTACGAGCAGTACTTC
CASSLGGGGPYEQYF
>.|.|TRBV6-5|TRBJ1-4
TGTGCCAGCAGCCGAGAGATCGGCCGTCGTGAAAAACTGTTTTTT
CASSREIGRREKLFF
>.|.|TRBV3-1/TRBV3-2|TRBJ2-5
TGTGCCAGCAGCCAAGATTATCCGGGAGTACAAGAGACCCAGTACTTC
CASSQDYPGVQETQYF
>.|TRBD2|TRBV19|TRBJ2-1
TGTGCCAGTAGTATAGGGGGACTAGCGGATAATGAGCAGTTCTTC
CASSIGGLADNEQFF
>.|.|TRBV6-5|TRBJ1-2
TGTGCCAGCAGAGTCGATACCTATGGCTACACCTTC
CASRVDTYGYTF
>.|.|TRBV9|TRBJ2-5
TGTGCCAGCAGCGTAGCAGGGAAAGAGACCCAGTACTTC
CASSVAGKETQYF
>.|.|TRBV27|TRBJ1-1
TGTGCCAGCCAGATCGGGCTAAACACTGAAGCTTTCTTT
CASQIGLNTEAFF
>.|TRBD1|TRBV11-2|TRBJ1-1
TGTGCCAGTACAGGGGCGGAGGAAGCTTTCTTT
CASTGAEEAFF
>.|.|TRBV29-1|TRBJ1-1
TGCAGCGTTGAAGGGGACAATGGTGCTGAAGCTTTCTTT
CSVEGDNGAEAFF
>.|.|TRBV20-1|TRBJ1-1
TGCAGTGCTCTTAGGGACGGAGAAGCTTTCTTT
CSALRDGEAFF
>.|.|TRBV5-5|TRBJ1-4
TGTGCCAGCAGCCGCAGGGACTTAAATGAAAAACTGTTTTTT
CASSRRDLNEKLFF
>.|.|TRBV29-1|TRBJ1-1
TGCAGCGTTAAAAGACAGTCAGGGACTGAAGCTTTCTTT
CSVKRQSGTEAFF
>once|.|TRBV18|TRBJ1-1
TGTGCCAGCTCGCGTAGAGGGGGGGAGAACACTGAAGCTTTCTTT
CASSRRGGENTEAFF
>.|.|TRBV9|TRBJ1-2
TGTGCCAGCAGCCCGGGGTGGAGGGGAAACTATGGCTACACCTTC
CASSPGWRGNYGYTF
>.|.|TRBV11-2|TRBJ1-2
TGTGCCAGCAGCTCCATCGGATCCCTTGACGGCTATGGCTACACCTTC
CASSSIGSLDGYGYTF
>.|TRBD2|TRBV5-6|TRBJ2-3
TGTGCCAGCAGCTTGGCTCGGGACTACACAGATACGCAGTATTTT
CASSLARDYTDTQYF
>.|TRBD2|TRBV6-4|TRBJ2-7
TGTGCCAGCAGTGGGGGGGGCTACGAGCAGTACTTC
CASSGGGYEQYF
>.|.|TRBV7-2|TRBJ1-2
TGTGCCAGCAGCTTAGGGGCTCACTATGGCTACACCTTC
CASSLGAHYGYTF
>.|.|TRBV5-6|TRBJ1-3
TGTGCCAGCAGCTTGGAGAGTTGGGGAAACACCATATATTTT
CASSLESWGNTIYF
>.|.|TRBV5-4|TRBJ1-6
TGTGCCAGCACGGGGGGTGGCGAGCCCCTCCACTTT
CASTGGGEPLHF
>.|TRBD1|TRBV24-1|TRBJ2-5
TGTGCCACCAGTGATCGGGACAGCCAAGAGACCCAGTACTTC
CATSDRDSQETQYF
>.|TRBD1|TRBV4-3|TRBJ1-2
TGCGCCAGCAGCCATACAGGGGCATGGGTCTATGGCTACACCTTC
CASSHTGAWVYGYTF
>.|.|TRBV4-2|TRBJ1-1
TGTGCCAGCAGCCAAGACCTGAAGGGATCCGAAGCTTTCTTT
CASSQDLKGSEAFF
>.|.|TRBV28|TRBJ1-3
TGTGCCAGCAGCCTAAGCGGGGCCCTAAGAATGTCAGGAAACACCATATATTTT
CASSLSGALRMSGNTIYF
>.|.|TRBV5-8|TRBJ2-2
TGTGCCAGCAGCAAGCGGGCCATCGGGGAGCTGTTTTTT
CASSKRAIGELFF
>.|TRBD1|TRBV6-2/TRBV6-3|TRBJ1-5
TGTGCCAGCAGTTATCAGGGACAGCCCAATCAGCCCCAGCATTTT
CASSYQGQPNQPQHF
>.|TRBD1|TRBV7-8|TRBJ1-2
TGTGCCAGCAGCTCCGGGACAGCAACGGCTAACTATGGCTACACCTTC
CASSSGTATANYGYTF
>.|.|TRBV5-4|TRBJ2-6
TGTGCCAGCAGCTTGGACGGCTGGTCTGGGGCCAACGTCCTGACTTTC
CASSLDGWSGANVLTF
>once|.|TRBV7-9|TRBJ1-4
TGTGCCAGCAGCTTATCAAGTTGGACTAATGAAAAACTGTTTTTT
CASSLSSWTNEKLFF
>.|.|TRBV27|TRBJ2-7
TGTGCCAGCAGTCCAATGGGGGGACCTAACTACGAGCAGTACTTC
CASSPMGGPNYEQYF
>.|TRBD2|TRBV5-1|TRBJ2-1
TGCGCCAGCAGCTGGGCAAGCGGGGGGGCCGGCAATGAGCAGTTCTTC
CASSWASGGAGNEQFF
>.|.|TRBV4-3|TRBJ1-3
TGCGCCAGCAGCCAAGATCTTAGGTCGGGGCGCCGCTCTGGAAACACCATATATTTT
CASSQDLRSGRRSGNTIYF
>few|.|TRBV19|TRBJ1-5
TGTGCCAGTAGTATAGGGACAGGCAATCAGCCCCAGCATTTT
CASSIGTGNQPQHF
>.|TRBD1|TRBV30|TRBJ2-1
TGTGCCTGCCTACAGGGGGCTCTAGGCAATGAGCAGTTCTTC
CACLQGALGNEQFF
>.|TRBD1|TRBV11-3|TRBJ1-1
TGTGCCAGCAGCTTCCTGGCGACAGGGGAGCCTTTCTTT
CASSFLATGEPFF
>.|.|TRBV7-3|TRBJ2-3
TGTGCCAGCAGCTTAATTGGTAGTGAAGCTAGCACAGATACGCAGTATTTT
CASSLIGSEASTDTQYF
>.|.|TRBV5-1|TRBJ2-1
TGCGCCAGCAGCTTGGAGCTAGCTAGCAATGAGCAGTTCTTC
CASSLELASNEQFF
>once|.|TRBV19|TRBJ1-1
TGTGCCAGTACAATGGGGCCTCTGAACACTGAAGCTTTCTTT
CASTMGPLNTEAFF
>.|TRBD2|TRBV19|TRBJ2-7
TGTGCCAGTAGTATACGCGGGGGGACCGGCGAGCAGTACTTC
CASSIRGGTGEQYF